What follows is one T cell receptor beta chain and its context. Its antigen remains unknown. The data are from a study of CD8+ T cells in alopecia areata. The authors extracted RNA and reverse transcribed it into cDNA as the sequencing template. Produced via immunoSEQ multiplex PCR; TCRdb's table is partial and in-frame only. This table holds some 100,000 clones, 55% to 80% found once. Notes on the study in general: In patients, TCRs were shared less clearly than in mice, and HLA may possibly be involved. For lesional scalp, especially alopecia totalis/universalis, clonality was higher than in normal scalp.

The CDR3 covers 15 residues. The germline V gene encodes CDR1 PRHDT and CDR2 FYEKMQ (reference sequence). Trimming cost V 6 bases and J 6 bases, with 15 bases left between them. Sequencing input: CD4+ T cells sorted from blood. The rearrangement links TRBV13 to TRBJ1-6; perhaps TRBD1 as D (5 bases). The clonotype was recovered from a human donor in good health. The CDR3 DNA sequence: TGTGCCAGCAGGCCCCCAGGGATCAGTAATTCACCCCTCCACTTT. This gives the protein CASRPPGISNSPLHF.